These 27 T cell receptor beta chains were all obtained from the same sample, sequenced in a study of monozygotic twins with inflammatory bowel disease. TCRdb reprocessed the 5' RACE reads, with one entry per CDR3 protein and no DNA. The table lists some 170,000 distinct CDR3 sequences. The sample taken for sequencing was blood. The origin of the receptors is a human donor with ulcerative colitis or Crohn's disease, or a healthy co-twin of an affected twin (not recorded which).

This chain connects TRBV10-3 to TRBJ2-7. The CDR3 runs to 12 residues. The V gene's germline CDR1 is ENHRY and CDR2 SYGVKD. The CDR3 sequence: CAISDASLRQYF.

The chain employs TRBV9 and TRBJ1-1. Germline lookup yields CDR1 SGDLS and CDR2 YYNGEE. The CDR3 runs to 15 residues. CDR3 residues: CASSVGLEMNTEAFF.

The chain links TRBV12-3 or TRBV12-4 to TRBJ1-2. The CDR3 extends over 15 amino acids. This CDR3 reads CASRMQPGLDYGYTF.

The V gene is TRBV12-3 or TRBV12-4, the J gene TRBJ2-1; TCRdb lists TRBD1, though no DNA is available to test this call. CDR3 length: 15 residues. The CDR3 sequence: CASSLMSGGYNEQFF.

This chain links TRBV7-7 with TRBJ2-7; TCRdb reports TRBD2, a call that lacks DNA to check it against. CDR3 size: 13 residues. Looked up from germline, CDR1 is SSHAT and CDR2 is FNYEAQ (reference sequence). The CDR3 loop reads CASGSWDSGEQYF.

The rearrangement links TRBV12-3 or TRBV12-4 to TRBJ2-7; TCRdb calls TRBD2, which cannot be checked without DNA. The CDR3 has 16 amino acids. CDR3 region: CASGLRGTSGTYEQYF.

The chain recombines TRBV15 with TRBJ2-7; TCRdb reports TRBD2, a call that lacks DNA to check it against. The CDR3 consists of 14 residues. From germline, CDR1 is LNHNV and CDR2 YYDKDF (reference sequence). The CDR3 spells CATSIRGGTYEQYF.

The chain uses TRBV14 and TRBJ1-1; the TCRdb D gene call, TRBD1, has no DNA to confirm it. In germline, CDR1 is SGHDN, CDR2 FVKESK. This CDR3 contains 14 residues. This CDR3 reads CASSPSRGHTEAFF.

The CDR3 reads CASSLVGSAFF. This chain joins TRBV11-2 and TRBJ1-1. The CDR3 loop spans 11 amino acids. Germline assignment: CDR1 SGHAT and CDR2 FQNNGV.

The V gene is TRBV7-2, the J gene TRBJ2-1. The CDR3 has 13 amino acids. From germline, CDR1 is SGHTA and CDR2 FQGNSA. This CDR3 is CASSLILDNEQFF.

V usage is TRBV11-3 and J usage is TRBJ1-5. Germline CDR1 and CDR2: SGHNT and YENEEA. The CDR3 runs to 12 residues. The CDR3 sequence is CARLSSNQPQHF.

The rearrangement links TRBV3-1 to TRBJ2-1. This CDR3 comprises 15 residues. CDR1 and CDR2 from the germline V gene are LGHDT and YNNKEL (reference sequence). The CDR3 is CASSQETVRANEQFF.

J is TRBJ2-7 and V is TRBV6-1; TCRdb calls TRBD1, which cannot be checked without DNA. The V gene's germline CDR1 is MNHNS and CDR2 SASEGT. The CDR3 contains 16 residues. The CDR3 region is CASSDRSGTLTYEQYF.

The chain combines TRBV7-3 with TRBJ1-1. Germline V gene data show CDR1 as SGHTA and CDR2 as FQGTGA. The CDR3 sequence is 13 residues long. This chain's CDR3 is CASSLRVHTEAFF.

The V gene is TRBV6-5, the J gene TRBJ2-7; without DNA, the TCRdb call of TRBD1 cannot be checked. This CDR3 is built from 14 residues. CDR1 is MNHEY and CDR2 is SVGAGI in the germline V gene. The CDR3 sequence is CASSYIGATYEQYF.

This rearrangement joins TRBV14 to TRBJ2-5. The CDR3 has 14 residues. Germline CDR1 SGHDN, CDR2 FVKESK. The CDR3 loop is CASSLPREQETQYF.

The chain recombines TRBV6-1 with TRBJ1-2; absent DNA, TCRdb's TRBD1 call cannot be checked. The germline gives CDR1 MNHNS, CDR2 SASEGT. The CDR3 sequence is 14 residues long. The CDR3 region is CASSEAGRGYGYTF.

V gene TRBV6-5 combines with J gene TRBJ2-7; TCRdb gives TRBD1 as the D gene, but with no DNA this cannot be confirmed. Per germline, CDR1 MNHEY and CDR2 SVGAGI. The CDR3 sequence is 12 residues long. The CDR3 loop reads CASSLTGNEQYF.

CDR3: CTSSLGPGRYLSNYGYTF. V usage is TRBV5-6 and J usage is TRBJ1-2; no DNA is available, so the TRBD1 call from TCRdb remains unchecked. Germline CDR1 reads SGHDT; CDR2 reads YYEEEE. The CDR3 length is 18 residues.

The chain employs TRBV5-4 and TRBJ1-1; TCRdb's D gene call, TRBD1, goes unchecked for lack of DNA. Looked up from germline, CDR1 is SGHNT and CDR2 is YYREEE (reference sequence). This CDR3 contains 15 residues. CDR3 sequence reads: CASSGTPGVDTEAFF.

This chain joins TRBV7-2 and TRBJ2-1; the D call of TRBD2 rests on TCRdb alone, since no DNA is present to check it. This CDR3 comprises 15 residues. Germline CDR1 and CDR2: SGHTA and FQGNSA. CDR3 protein: CASSLVTSGRAEQFF.

The chain carries TRBV5-1 and TRBJ2-7; TCRdb picks TRBD1, but there is no DNA to check that call. Germline assignment: CDR1 SGHRS and CDR2 YFSETQ. The CDR3 loop spans 16 amino acids. The CDR3 loop reads CASSLNFWTVPNEQYF.

The V and J genes are TRBV25-1 and TRBJ2-7; TCRdb designates TRBD2, a call that cannot be tested without DNA. The CDR3 is 16 amino acids. Germline CDR1 reads MGHDK; CDR2 reads SYGVNS. The CDR3 loop reads CASSDPSGRAGYEQYF.

The CDR3 sequence: CASSPFGADLSTDTQYF. The genes are TRBV27 and TRBJ2-3; the D gene TCRdb calls, TRBD1, cannot be checked with no DNA. Germline lookup yields CDR1 MNHEY and CDR2 SMNVEV (reference sequence). The CDR3 is 17 residues long.

The rearrangement uses TRBV15 and TRBJ1-6. The CDR3 loop spans 15 amino acids. Germline CDR1 reads LNHNV; CDR2 reads YYDKDF (reference sequence). This CDR3 reads CATSRDLADNSPLHF.

The J gene is TRBJ1-2, the V gene TRBV20-1; TCRdb's D call, TRBD1, is unchecked because there is no DNA. CDR3 length: 13 amino acids. Germline V lookup: CDR1 DFQATT, CDR2 SNEGSKA (reference sequence). The CDR3 loop reads CSAVGQGAYGYTF.

The gene calls are TRBV7-8 and TRBJ1-1; checking the TCRdb D call of TRBD1 is not possible without DNA. From germline, CDR1 is SGHVS and CDR2 FQNEAQ. This CDR3 region has 15 residues. This CDR3 is CASRRLGGRGTEAFF.